This TCR beta chain originates from a study of T cell repertoires in cytomegalovirus infection. TCRdb recomputed calls from the reads with MiXCR, one row per CDR3 protein. The sample comprises about 570,000 distinct CDR3 sequences, under 45% of which are singletons, and over 45% rests with the top ten. There are a few counts of this clonotype. The antigen remains unidentified. The CDR3 sequence is 13 residues long. V was clipped by 3 bases and J by 5 bases, with 10 bases between them. V gene TRBV12-3 or TRBV12-4 combines with J gene TRBJ1-1; no firm D call. The sequence was collected from a human donor in good health (CMV status not recorded). Some clones in this sample may be carry-over from other donors' samples. Sequencing used cultured PBMCs, obtained from culture after CMV antigen stimulation. This CDR3 is CASSFSAVTEAFF. CDR3 bases: TGTGCCAGCAGTTTCTCGGCCGTGACTGAAGCTTTCTTT.